The T cell receptor (beta chain) under discussion was sequenced for a study of early T cells in non-severe SARS-CoV-2 infection. Attached unique molecular identifiers marked individual cDNA molecules. Using its own MiXCR run on the 5' RACE reads, TCRdb lists one record per CDR3 protein. The sample has more than 25,000 distinct CDR3 sequences, approximately 5.3% seen once. This clonotype was counted at least ten times. As yet, its antigen is unknown. Study-level points and caveats: Using VDJdb, the matching emphasized anti-spike CD8 responses while missing private and CD4 specificities.

From germline, CDR1 is SGHAT and CDR2 FQNNGV. The junction had 5 bases not matched to a gene; V was cut back by 5 bases and J by 2 bases. There are 14 residues in the CDR3. The J gene is TRBJ2-7, the V gene TRBV11-2; 8 bases match TRBD1. The specimen was whole blood. This sequence originates from an adult who was a healthcare worker with PCR-confirmed SARS-CoV-2 infection or an uninfected control (not recorded which). DNA for the CDR3: TGTGCCAGCAGCCAGGACAGGGTGACCTACGAGCAGTACTTC. Its protein is CASSQDRVTYEQYF.